The clone carrying this TCR beta chain was recorded at least ten times. The antigen is unknown. The record originates from a study of T cells in Graves' hyperthyroidism and ophthalmopathy. General study findings and limits: Most thyroid clonotypes expanded above 0.001 were also detected in blood.

V shed 0 bases and J shed 1 base, with 15 bases lying between them. The CDR3 is made up of 17 amino acids. From germline, CDR1 is DFQATT and CDR2 SNEGSKA (reference sequence). Template material for amplifying TCR beta CDR3 regions consisted of RNA transcripts. The HTBI set primed first-round TCR CDR3 RT-PCR. TCRdb redid the calling of the multiplex PCR reads with MiXCR, one entry per CDR3 protein. Here the sample spans fewer than 750,000 distinct CDR3 sequences, 46% being singletons. The material sequenced was peripheral blood or thyroid tissue (not recorded which). V and J are TRBV20-1 and TRBJ2-2, with D perhaps assigned TRBD1 or TRBD2 (5 bases each). The receptor comes from a woman between 18 and 29 years old with Graves' hyperthyroidism. The CDR3 nucleotides are TGCAGTGCTAGAGATTTCGAGGGGTGGTGGAACACCGGGGAGCTGTTTTTT. This translates into CSARDFEGWWNTGELFF.